One T cell receptor (beta chain) is described in this entry. What it recognizes is unknown. This CDR3 has 14 residues. Germline V CDR1 and CDR2: LNHDA, SQIVND (reference sequence). With 5 bases clipped from V and 4 bases from J, the junction kept 5 bases outside the gene matches. The data were obtained in a study of neurological immune-mediated disorders. Synthesis of cDNA was accomplished via 5'RACE employing 10-nucleotide random UMIs. TCRdb ran MiXCR on the 5' RACE reads and lists one entry per CDR3 protein. Among some 65,000 distinct CDR3 sequences, 4% to 6% were seen once, and the ten largest hold 2.5% to 3%. Regarding the study as a whole: None of the CDR3 amino acid sequences of expanded clones recurred across subjects, suggesting private repertoires in all groups. Multiple sclerosis was found to have the least TCR clonal expansion, below healthy controls, and HTLV-1-associated myelopathy the most.

This chain links TRBV19 with TRBJ1-1; 9 bases fit TRBD1. This TCR was recovered from a woman in her twenties or thirties with multiple sclerosis. Sequencing was performed on PBMCs. The CDR3 reads CASSPWTGATEAFF. The CDR3 DNA follows: TGTGCCAGTAGTCCGTGGACAGGGGCCACTGAAGCTTTCTTT.